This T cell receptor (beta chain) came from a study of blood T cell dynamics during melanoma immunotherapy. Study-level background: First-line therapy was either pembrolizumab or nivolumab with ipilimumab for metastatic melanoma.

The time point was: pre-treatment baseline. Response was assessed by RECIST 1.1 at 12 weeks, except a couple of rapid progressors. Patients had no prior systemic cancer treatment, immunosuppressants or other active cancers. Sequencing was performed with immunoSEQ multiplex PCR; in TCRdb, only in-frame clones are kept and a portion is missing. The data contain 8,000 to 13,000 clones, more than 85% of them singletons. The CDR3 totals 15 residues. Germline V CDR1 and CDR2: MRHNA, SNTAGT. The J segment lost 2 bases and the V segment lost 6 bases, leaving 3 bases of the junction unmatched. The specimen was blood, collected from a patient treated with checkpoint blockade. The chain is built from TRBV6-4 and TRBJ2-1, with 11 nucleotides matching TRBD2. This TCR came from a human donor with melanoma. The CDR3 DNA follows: TGTGCCAGCAGCCCACTAGCGGGGGCCTACAATGAGCAGTTCTTC. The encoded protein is CASSPLAGAYNEQFF.